Sequencing of this T cell receptor beta chain was carried out in a study of blood T cell repertoires in COVID-19. TCRdb's table, derived via immunoSEQ multiplex PCR, lists solely in-frame clones and lacks some. This repertoire shows some 150,000 clones, approximately 80% found once; its top ten account for about 0.58%. V dropped 10 bases and J dropped 7 bases, with 18 bases sitting between them. The germline gives CDR1 KGHDR, CDR2 SFDVKD. CDR3 size: 13 residues. In this sample, this clone turned up once. The sequenced sample consisted of peripheral blood. The chain is built from TRBV24-1 and TRBJ2-5; TRBD2 is a possible D gene (6 bases). The clonotype comes from a man in his sixties with acute or convalescent COVID-19. The CDR3 loop reads CATARPGEGTQYF. In DNA form, the CDR3 reads TGTGCCACGGCCCGTCCGGGAGAGGGGACCCAGTACTTC.